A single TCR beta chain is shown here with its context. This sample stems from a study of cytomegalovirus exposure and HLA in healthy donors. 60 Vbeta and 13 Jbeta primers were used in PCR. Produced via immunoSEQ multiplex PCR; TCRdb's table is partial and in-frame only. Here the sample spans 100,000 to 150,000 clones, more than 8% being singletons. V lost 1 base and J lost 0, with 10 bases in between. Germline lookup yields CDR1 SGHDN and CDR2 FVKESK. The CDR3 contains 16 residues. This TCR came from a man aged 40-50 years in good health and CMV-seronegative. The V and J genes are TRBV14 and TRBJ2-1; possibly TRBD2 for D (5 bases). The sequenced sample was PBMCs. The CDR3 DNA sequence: TGTGCCAGCAGCCAAGTAACAAGCGGCTCCTACAATGAGCAGTTCTTC. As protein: CASSQVTSGSYNEQFF. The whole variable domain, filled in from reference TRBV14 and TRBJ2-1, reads EAGVTQFPSHSVIEKGQTVTLRCDPISGHDNLYWYRRVMGKEIKFLLHFVKESKQDESGMPNNRFLAERTGGTYSTLKVQPAELEDSGVYFCASSQVTSGSYNEQFFGPGTRLTVL.